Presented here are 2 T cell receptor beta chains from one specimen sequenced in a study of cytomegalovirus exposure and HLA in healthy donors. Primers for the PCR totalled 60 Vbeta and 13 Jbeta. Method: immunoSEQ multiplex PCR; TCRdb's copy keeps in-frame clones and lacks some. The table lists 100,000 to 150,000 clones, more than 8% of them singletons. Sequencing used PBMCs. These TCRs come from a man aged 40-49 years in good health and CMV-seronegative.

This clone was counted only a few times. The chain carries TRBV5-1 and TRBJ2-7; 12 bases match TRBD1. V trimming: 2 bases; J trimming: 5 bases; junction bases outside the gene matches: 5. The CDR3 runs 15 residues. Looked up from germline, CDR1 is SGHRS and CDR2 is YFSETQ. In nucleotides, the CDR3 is TGCGCCAGCAGCTTCGGCGGGACAGGGGGCAACGAGCAGTACTTC. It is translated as CASSFGGTGGNEQYF.

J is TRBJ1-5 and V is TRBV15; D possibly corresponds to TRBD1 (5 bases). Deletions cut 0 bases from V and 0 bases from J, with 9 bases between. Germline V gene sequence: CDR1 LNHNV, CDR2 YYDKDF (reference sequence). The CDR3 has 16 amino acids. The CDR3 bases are TGTGCCACCAGCAGAGATCGCAGGGATAGCAATCAGCCCCAGCATTTT. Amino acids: CATSRDRRDSNQPQHF. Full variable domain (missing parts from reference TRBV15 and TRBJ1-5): DAMVIQNPRYQVTQFGKPVTLSCSQTLNHNVMYWYQQKSSQAPKLLFHYYDKDFNNEADTPDNFQSRRPNTSFCFLDIRSPGLGDTAMYLCATSRDRRDSNQPQHFGDGTRLSIL.